Below, 15 T cell receptor beta chains from the same sample are listed, as sequenced in a study of T cell responses to AZD1222 COVID-19 vaccine. Method: immunoSEQ multiplex PCR; TCRdb's copy keeps in-frame clones and lacks some. The table records approximately 99,000 clones, nearly 90% of them present only once. Sequencing was performed on peripheral blood, taken on day 0 of AZD1222 vaccination. The receptors here all came from an adult in good health.

The J gene is TRBJ1-2, the V gene TRBV6-2 or TRBV6-3; a possible D gene is TRBD1 (6 bases). CDR3 length: 12 amino acids. V shed 6 bases and J shed 4 bases, with 9 bases lying between them. Per germline, CDR1 MNHEY and CDR2 SVGEGT. The CDR3: CASSDRLYGYTF. DNA of the CDR3: TGTGCCAGCAGCGACAGGCTCTATGGCTACACCTTC.

This clone has just a few counts. V usage is TRBV19 and J usage is TRBJ2-7, with a tentative D call TRBD1 (5 bases). The CDR3 length is 14 residues. Per germline, CDR1 LNHDA and CDR2 SQIVND (reference sequence). V lost 3 bases, J lost 4 bases, and 13 bases lay in between. The CDR3 DNA is TGTGCCAGTAGTATTACAGGCGTAGGTTACGAGCAGTACTTC. It encodes CASSITGVGYEQYF.

The chain carries TRBV30 and TRBJ1-2; D gene uncertain. With 5 bases removed from V and 4 bases from J, the gap between germline ends came to 11 bases. The germline gives CDR1 GTSNPN, CDR2 SVGIG (reference sequence). The CDR3 totals 12 residues. The CDR3, as DNA: TGTGCCTGGGTATCTGATTTCTATGGCTACACCTTC. It specifies CAWVSDFYGYTF.

This chain uses TRBV18 with TRBJ1-3, with D hard to call. V lost 3 bases and J lost 0, with 12 bases in between. The CDR3 covers 16 residues. Germline V gene data show CDR1 as KGHSH and CDR2 as LQKENI. This CDR3 is CASSPPPTISGNTIYF. DNA of the CDR3: TGTGCCAGCTCACCCCCTCCCACCATCTCTGGAAACACCATATATTTT.

This clone was observed a single time. The chain combines TRBV24-1 with TRBJ2-5; maybe TRBD2 (6 bases). The germline V gene has CDR1 KGHDR and CDR2 SFDVKD. The CDR3 is 11 residues long. The V end was cut by 5 bases, the J end by 9 bases, with 9 bases between. DNA of the CDR3: TGTGCCACCAGTGCGGGCGGGGCCCAGTACTTC. Amino acids: CATSAGGAQYF.

The rearrangement links TRBV3-1 (or the pseudogene TRBV3-2) to TRBJ2-7; 7 positions match TRBD1. The CDR3 sequence is 16 residues long. Germline assignment: CDR1 LGHDT and CDR2 YNNKEL (reference sequence). V lost 4 bases, J lost 2 bases, and 11 bases stayed unmatched. DNA of the CDR3: TGTGCCAGCAGCCCCAAATACCAGACAGGGCCCTACGAGCAGTACGTC. It yields the protein CASSPKYQTGPYEQYV.

This clone was counted a single time. The V gene is TRBV5-6, the J gene TRBJ1-1; 7 bases map to TRBD1. The CDR3 contains 17 residues. The V segment lost 0 bases and the J segment 1 base; nucleotides outside the gene matches: 9. Germline V gene sequence: CDR1 SGHDT, CDR2 YYEEEE. The CDR3 DNA follows: TGTGCCAGCAGCTTGGAAGGCAGGGGGATTGCGAACACTGAAGCTTTCTTT. It codes for CASSLEGRGIANTEAFF.

The sample holds a few counts of this clone. The chain recombines TRBV7-2 with TRBJ1-3; D remains ambiguous. V was clipped by 2 bases and J by 0 bases, with 8 bases between them. The length of the CDR3 is 15 residues. Germline V gives CDR1 SGHTA, CDR2 FQGNSA. CDR3 bases: TGTGCCAGCAGCTTATCCCATTCCTCTGGAAACACCATATATTTT. Translated: CASSLSHSSGNTIYF.

This chain connects TRBV6-2 or TRBV6-3 to TRBJ1-5, with D perhaps TRBD1 (5 bases). V lost 7 bases to trimming and J lost 7 bases, with 14 bases between them. The CDR3 covers 13 residues. Per the germline V gene, CDR1 is MNHEY and CDR2 is SVGEGT. CDR3 coding DNA: TGTGCCAGCACCCCAGGGCTTTGGCAGCCCCAGCATTTT. Translation: CASTPGLWQPQHF.

The V call is TRBV9, the J call TRBJ2-1, with D perhaps TRBD2 (7 bases). This CDR3 is 17 amino acids long. V dropped 0 bases and J dropped 2 bases, with 15 bases sitting between them. Germline lookup yields CDR1 SGDLS and CDR2 YYNGEE. CDR3 coding DNA: TGTGCCAGCAGCGTAGGAAGGGGGGGGACGCCCTACAATGAGCAGTTCTTC. Protein: CASSVGRGGTPYNEQFF.

The chain has TRBV4-3 and TRBJ2-3; no reliable D call. This CDR3 is 16 amino acids long. Trimming cost V 2 bases and J 3 bases, with 15 bases left between them. The V gene's germline CDR1 is LGHNA and CDR2 YSLEER. CDR3 sequence (DNA): TGCGCCAGCAGCCAATATTATAACAGTATTACAGATACGCAGTATTTT. Residues: CASSQYYNSITDTQYF.

The gene calls are TRBV25-1 and TRBJ2-5; 7 bases fit TRBD2. Per the germline V gene, CDR1 is MGHDK and CDR2 is SYGVNS. The V and J ends lost 3 bases and 5 bases, in that order; junction bases with no gene match: 3. The CDR3 runs 13 residues. CDR3 sequence (DNA): TGTGCCAGCAGTGAGGTACTAGCGGAGACCCAGTACTTC. Translation gives CASSEVLAETQYF.

This clone was seen a single time. J is TRBJ2-1 and V is TRBV9, with D unclear. V lost 0 bases and J lost 5, with 12 bases in between. The CDR3 consists of 15 residues. Germline values: CDR1 SGDLS, CDR2 YYNGEE. CDR3 DNA: TGTGCCAGCAGCGTAGTCGATAGACCCCACAATGAGCAGTTCTTC. This encodes CASSVVDRPHNEQFF. Supplemented by reference TRBV9 and TRBJ2-1, the full variable domain reads DSGVTQTPKHLITATGQRVTLRCSPRSGDLSVYWYQQSLDQGLQFLIQYYNGEERAKGNILERFSAQQFPDLHSELNLSSLELGDSALYFCASSVVDRPHNEQFFGPGTRLTVL.

In its sample, this clone was seen a few times. The chain has TRBV4-2 and TRBJ1-2; unclear D gene. This CDR3 has 15 residues. CDR1 and CDR2 (germline): LGHNA, YNFKEQ. Trimming removed 8 bases at V and 11 bases at J, with 27 bases between. CDR3 sequence: CASHDEQLYGPPYTF. CDR3 bases: TGTGCCAGCCACGACGAACAACTCTATGGACCCCCATACACCTTC.

V and J are TRBV5-4 and TRBJ2-7; TRBD1 might be the D (6 bases). This CDR3 is 17 amino acids long. V was trimmed by 4 bases and J by 0 bases, leaving 20 bases between them. Germline V CDR1 and CDR2: SGHNT, YYREEE (reference sequence). The CDR3 DNA reads as TGTGCCAGCAGCCCTTATGGGGGCACAGGGTCCTCCTACGAGCAGTACTTC. This sequence encodes CASSPYGGTGSSYEQYF.